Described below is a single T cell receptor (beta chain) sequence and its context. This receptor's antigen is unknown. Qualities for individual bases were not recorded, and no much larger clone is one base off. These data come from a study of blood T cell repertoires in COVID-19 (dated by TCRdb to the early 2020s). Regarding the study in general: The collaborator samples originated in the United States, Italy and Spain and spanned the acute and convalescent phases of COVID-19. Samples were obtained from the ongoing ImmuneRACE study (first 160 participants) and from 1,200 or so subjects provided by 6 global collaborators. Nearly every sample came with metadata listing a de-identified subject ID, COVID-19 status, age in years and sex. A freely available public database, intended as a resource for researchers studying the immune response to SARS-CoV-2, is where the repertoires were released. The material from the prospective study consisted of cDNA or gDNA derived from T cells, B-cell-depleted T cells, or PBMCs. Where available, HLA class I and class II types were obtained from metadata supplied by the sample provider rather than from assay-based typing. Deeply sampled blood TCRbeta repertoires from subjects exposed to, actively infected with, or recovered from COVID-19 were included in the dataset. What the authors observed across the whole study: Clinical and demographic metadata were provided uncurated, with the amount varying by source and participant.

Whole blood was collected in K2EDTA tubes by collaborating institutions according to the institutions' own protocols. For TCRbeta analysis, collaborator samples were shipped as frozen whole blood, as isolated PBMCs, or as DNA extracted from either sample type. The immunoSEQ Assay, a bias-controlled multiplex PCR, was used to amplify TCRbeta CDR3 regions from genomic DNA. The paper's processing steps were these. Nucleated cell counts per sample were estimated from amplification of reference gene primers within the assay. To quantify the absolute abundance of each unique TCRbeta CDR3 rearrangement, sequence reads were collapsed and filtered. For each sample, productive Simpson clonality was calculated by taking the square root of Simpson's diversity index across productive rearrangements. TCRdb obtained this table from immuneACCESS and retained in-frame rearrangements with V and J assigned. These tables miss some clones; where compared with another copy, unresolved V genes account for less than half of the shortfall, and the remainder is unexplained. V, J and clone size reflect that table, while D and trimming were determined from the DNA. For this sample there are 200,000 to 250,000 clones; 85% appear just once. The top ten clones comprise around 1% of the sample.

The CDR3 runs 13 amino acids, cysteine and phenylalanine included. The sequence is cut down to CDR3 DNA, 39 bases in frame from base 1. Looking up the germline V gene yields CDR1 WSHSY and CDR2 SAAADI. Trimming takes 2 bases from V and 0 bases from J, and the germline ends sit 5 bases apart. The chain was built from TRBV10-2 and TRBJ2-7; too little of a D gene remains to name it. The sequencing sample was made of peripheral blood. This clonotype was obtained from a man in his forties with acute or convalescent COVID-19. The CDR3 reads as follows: CASSETSSYEQYF. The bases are TGCGCCAGCAGTGAGACGAGCTCCTACGAGCAGTACTTC.